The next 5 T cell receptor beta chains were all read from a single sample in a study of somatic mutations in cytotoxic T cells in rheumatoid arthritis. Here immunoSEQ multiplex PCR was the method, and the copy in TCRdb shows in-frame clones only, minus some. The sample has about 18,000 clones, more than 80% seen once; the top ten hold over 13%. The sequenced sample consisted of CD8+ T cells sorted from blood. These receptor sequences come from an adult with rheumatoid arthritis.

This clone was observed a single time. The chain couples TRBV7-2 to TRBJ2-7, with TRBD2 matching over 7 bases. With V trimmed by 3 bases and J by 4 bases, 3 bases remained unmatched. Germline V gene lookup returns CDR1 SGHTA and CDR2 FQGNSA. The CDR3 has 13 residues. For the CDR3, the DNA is TGTGCCAGCAGCTTCCTAGCGGTTTACGAGCAGTACTTC. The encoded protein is CASSFLAVYEQYF.

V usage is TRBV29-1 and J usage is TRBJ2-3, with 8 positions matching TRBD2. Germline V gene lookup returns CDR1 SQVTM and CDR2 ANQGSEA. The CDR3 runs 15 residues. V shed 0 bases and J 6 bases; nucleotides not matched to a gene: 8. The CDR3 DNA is TGCAGCGTTGAAGAGGGGACTAGTCGGCGGGATACGCAGTATTTT. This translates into CSVEEGTSRRDTQYF.

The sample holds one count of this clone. Here the CDR3 DNA reads TGTGCAAGTCGCCCGCTAGGGGGGCCCGGTATGAACCCCTACGAGCAGTACTTC. It codes for CASRPLGGPGMNPYEQYF. V and J are TRBV12-2 and TRBJ2-7. TRBV12-2 represents a pseudogene. The CDR3 has 18 residues.

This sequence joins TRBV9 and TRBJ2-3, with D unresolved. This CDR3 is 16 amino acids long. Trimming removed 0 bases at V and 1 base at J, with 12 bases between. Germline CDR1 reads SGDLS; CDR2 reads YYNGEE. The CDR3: CASSVGARSGTDTQYF. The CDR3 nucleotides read TGTGCCAGCAGCGTAGGAGCGCGTTCAGGCACAGATACGCAGTATTTT.

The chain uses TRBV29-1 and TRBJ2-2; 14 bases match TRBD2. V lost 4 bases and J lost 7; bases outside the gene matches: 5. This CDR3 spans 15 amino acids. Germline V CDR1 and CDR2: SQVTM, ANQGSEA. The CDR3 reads CSVVGLAGGNGELFF. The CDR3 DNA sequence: TGCAGCGTTGTAGGACTAGCGGGAGGAAACGGGGAGCTGTTTTTT.